The 27 T cell receptor beta chains reported below all come from one sample, sequenced in a study of STAT5B mutations in CD4+ large granular lymphocyte leukemia. The protocol was immunoSEQ multiplex PCR, while the TCRdb copy is restricted to in-frame clones and leaves out a portion. The sample consists of 25,000 to 35,000 clones, less than 80% of them appearing once. Sequencing used CD4+ T cells from blood buffy coats. Source of these receptors: a human donor in good health.

This chain joins TRBV7-2 and TRBJ1-2; 9 bases agree with TRBD1. The CDR3 runs 16 residues. V lost 3 bases and J lost 2; bases outside the gene matches: 7. CDR1 SGHTA and CDR2 FQGNSA come from the germline V gene. CDR3: CASSFSWTGVNYGYTF. For the CDR3, the DNA is TGTGCCAGCAGCTTCTCCTGGACAGGGGTAAACTATGGCTACACCTTC.

This clone was seen more than once but under ten times. This chain links TRBV7-6 with TRBJ1-1, with D unclear. The CDR3 length is 9 residues. The germline gives CDR1 SGHVS, CDR2 FNYEAQ. The V and J ends lost 5 bases and 11 bases respectively, with 6 bases between them. The CDR3 coding sequence is TGTGCCAGCAGCCCGGGGGCTTTCTTT. Translation gives CASSPGAFF.

The chain combines TRBV5-1 with TRBJ2-1, with D perhaps TRBD2 (5 bases). The CDR3 is 15 amino acids. Germline lookup yields CDR1 SGHRS and CDR2 YFSETQ. Trimming shortened V by 0 bases and J by 7 bases, and 14 bases separated the two germline ends. The CDR3 here is CASSLGARRENEQFF. CDR3 bases: TGCGCCAGCAGCTTGGGCGCTAGAAGGGAGAATGAGCAGTTCTTC.

This clone came up once. V usage is TRBV19 and J usage is TRBJ2-7; 8 bases are shared with TRBD2. Germline-derived CDR1 and CDR2 are LNHDA and SQIVND (reference sequence). The CDR3 runs to 17 residues. V shed 10 bases and J 5 bases; nucleotides not matched to a gene: 22. CDR3 sequence (DNA): TGTGCCACCTCTGGAGGTAGCGGGACGACGGATCGAGACGAGCAGTACTTC. Residues: CATSGGSGTTDRDEQYF.

V gene TRBV7-9 combines with J gene TRBJ2-1; TRBD2 aligns across 8 bases. The CDR3 spans 13 residues. Per the germline V gene, CDR1 is SEHNR and CDR2 is FQNEAQ (reference sequence). After removal of 5 bases from V and 12 bases from J, the junction contained 9 bases not matched to a gene. Here the CDR3 reads CASSVEFSGVQFF. DNA of the CDR3: TGTGCCAGCAGCGTCGAGTTTAGCGGGGTGCAGTTCTTC. The complete variable domain, with remaining parts taken from reference TRBV7-9 and TRBJ2-1, reads DTGVSQNPRHKITKRGQNVTFRCDPISEHNRLYWYRQTLGQGPEFLTYFQNEAQLEKSRLLSDRFSAERPKGSFSTLEIQRTEQGDSAMYLCASSVEFSGVQFFGPGTRLTVL.

The J gene is TRBJ1-5, the V gene TRBV19; no definite D call. The CDR3 is made up of 13 amino acids. V was clipped by 8 bases and J by 3 bases, with 11 bases between them. Per germline, CDR1 LNHDA and CDR2 SQIVND (reference sequence). The CDR3 sequence: CASEQGINQPQHF. CDR3 DNA sequence: TGTGCCAGTGAACAAGGGATCAATCAGCCCCAGCATTTT.

The V gene is TRBV6-5, the J gene TRBJ1-2, with 8 bases fitting TRBD1. Germline CDR1 reads MNHEY; CDR2 reads SVGAGI. The CDR3 covers 13 residues. Trimming cost V 3 bases and J 5 bases; bases outside gene matches: 2. The CDR3, as DNA: TGTGCCAGCAGTTATCAGGGGGCGTATGGCTACACCTTC. This translates into CASSYQGAYGYTF.

The chain combines TRBV28 with TRBJ2-7; the match to TRBD1 covers 7 bases. This CDR3 is built from 15 residues. V was pared by 6 bases and J by 1 base, with 9 bases of the junction left unmatched. Germline values: CDR1 MDHEN, CDR2 SYDVKM. The CDR3: CASSPLQGSSYEQYF. DNA of the CDR3: TGTGCCAGCAGCCCGCTACAGGGGTCATCCTACGAGCAGTACTTC. The full variable domain, rest sourced from reference TRBV28 and TRBJ2-7, is DVKVTQSSRYLVKRTGEKVFLECVQDMDHENMFWYRQDPGLGLRLIYFSYDVKMKEKGDIPEGYSVSREKKERFSLILESASTNQTSMYLCASSPLQGSSYEQYFGPGTRLTVT.

V gene TRBV27 combines with J gene TRBJ2-1, with 7 nucleotides matching TRBD1. The length of the CDR3 is 14 residues. Germline CDR1 MNHEY, CDR2 SMNVEV (reference sequence). V dropped 6 bases and J dropped 1; count of bases not matched to a gene: 3. CDR3 residues: CASRETGSYNEQFF. As DNA, the CDR3 is TGTGCCAGCAGAGAGACAGGGTCCTACAATGAGCAGTTCTTC.

A word on this clone: The junction departs from germline at one end; a sequencing error may be responsible. The J gene is TRBJ1-3, the V gene TRBV7-8; the D gene is possibly TRBD1 (5 bases). The germline V gene encodes CDR1 SGHVS and CDR2 FQNEAQ. The CDR3 spans 15 residues. The CDR3 loop is CASSLAGYSGNTIYF. Written as DNA, the CDR3 is TGTGCCAGCAGCCTAGCAGGGTACTCTGGAAACACCATATATTTT.

V and J are TRBV5-1 and TRBJ2-1; 13 bases match TRBD2. This CDR3 region has 15 residues. J lost 6 bases, V lost 7 bases, and 7 bases had no gene match. Germline CDR1 is SGHRS and CDR2 is YFSETQ. The CDR3, as DNA: TGCGCCAGCCCTTCAACTAGCGGGGGGGCCAATGAGCAGTTCTTC. It yields the protein CASPSTSGGANEQFF.

This chain joins TRBV4-3 and TRBJ1-1; 11 bases match TRBD1. CDR3 size: 15 residues. Germline V gives CDR1 LGHNA, CDR2 YSLEER. The trim removed 5 bases at V and 6 bases at J, leaving 8 bases unmatched. This CDR3 is CASSSKGQGASEAFF. In DNA form, the CDR3 reads TGCGCCAGCAGCTCGAAAGGACAGGGGGCATCTGAAGCTTTCTTT.

The V gene is TRBV4-1, the J gene TRBJ1-4; a weak D match, TRBD1 (6 bases). Trimming took 4 bases from V and 8 from J, leaving 17 bases between them. The CDR3 totals 15 residues. Germline V gene sequence: CDR1 MGHRA, CDR2 YSYEKL. The CDR3 here is CASSRPGERYEKLFF. CDR3 coding DNA: TGCGCCAGCAGCCGCCCAGGGGAGCGGTACGAAAAACTGTTTTTT.

The chain joins TRBV14 to TRBJ2-5, with D perhaps TRBD1 (6 bases). There are 17 residues in the CDR3. The germline V gene encodes CDR1 SGHDN and CDR2 FVKESK. The V gene lost 1 base and the J gene lost 2 bases, with 17 bases spanning the gap. CDR3 nucleotides: TGTGCCAGCAGCCAAGGTGGGGGCAGCCTTATTCAAGAGACCCAGTACTTC. Translation: CASSQGGGSLIQETQYF.

The genes are TRBV19 and TRBJ1-5; D is uncertain. The germline V gene encodes CDR1 LNHDA and CDR2 SQIVND (reference sequence). Trimming removed 6 bases at V and 1 base at J, with 10 bases between. The CDR3 spans 14 residues. The CDR3, as DNA: TGTGCCAGTAGAAACATGGACAGCAATCAGCCCCAGCATTTT. This gives the protein CASRNMDSNQPQHF.

The genes are TRBV7-8 and TRBJ1-1, with TRBD1 identical over 7 bases. The CDR3 spans 16 residues. Germline V gives CDR1 SGHVS, CDR2 FQNEAQ. V gave up 3 bases and J gave up 2 bases; unmatched junction bases: 9. In nucleotides, the CDR3 is TGTGCCAGCAGCTTCACAACCGGGACAGCTAACACTGAAGCTTTCTTT. The encoded protein is CASSFTTGTANTEAFF.

The chain carries TRBV28 and TRBJ2-3, with D unresolved. This CDR3 is 15 amino acids long. Between the trimmed V and J ends, which lost 4 bases and 0 bases, there was a span of 11 bases. Germline V gives CDR1 MDHEN, CDR2 SYDVKM. This CDR3 reads CASSSSLPSTDTQYF. The CDR3 nucleotides read TGTGCCAGCAGTTCGTCCCTCCCTAGCACAGATACGCAGTATTTT.

The chain recombines TRBV19 with TRBJ2-1; a possible D gene is TRBD1 (5 bases). The germline CDR1 and CDR2 sequences are LNHDA and SQIVND (reference sequence). The CDR3 consists of 15 residues. Trimming cost V 4 bases and J 5 bases, with 15 bases left between them. The CDR3 region is CASSKGQGGDNEQFF. CDR3 DNA: TGTGCCAGTAGTAAGGGTCAGGGCGGCGACAATGAGCAGTTCTTC.

The rearrangement uses TRBV11-3 and TRBJ2-3, with a tentative D call TRBD1 (5 bases). The V end lost 1 base, the J end lost 8 bases, and 10 bases lay between the germline ends. CDR3 length: 13 residues. CDR1 is SGHNT and CDR2 is YENEEA in the germline V gene. DNA of the CDR3: TGTGCCAGCAGCTTAGCAGGGTTTGGTACGCAGTATTTT. This codes for CASSLAGFGTQYF.

The chain couples TRBV7-8 to TRBJ2-1, with 12 bases fitting TRBD2. Losses at the gene ends were 1 base for V and 6 bases for J; bases not matched to a gene: 7. Germline V CDR1 and CDR2: SGHVS, FQNEAQ. CDR3 length equals 17 residues. For the CDR3, the DNA is TGTGCCAGCAGCTTAGGGCCGACTAGCGGGAGAGGCAATGAGCAGTTCTTC. Protein sequence: CASSLGPTSGRGNEQFF.

The rearrangement links TRBV7-2 to TRBJ1-6, with unresolved D. The CDR3 length is 14 residues. Trimming stripped 3 bases from V and 7 bases from J, with 10 bases between. The germline gives CDR1 SGHTA, CDR2 FQGNSA. CDR3 bases: TGTGCCAGCAGCTTCGGGCAGAGAAATTCACCCCTCCACTTT. Its translation: CASSFGQRNSPLHF.

This sequence joins TRBV19 and TRBJ1-1; D gene uncertain. This CDR3 contains 12 residues. V lost 3 bases and J 4 bases, leaving 6 bases between the germline ends. Germline CDR1 LNHDA, CDR2 SQIVND (reference sequence). The CDR3 sequence: CASSMTTTEAFF. The CDR3 region has the DNA TGTGCCAGTAGTATGACGACCACTGAAGCTTTCTTT.

The chain links TRBV7-2 to TRBJ2-5; TRBD1 agrees at 12 bases. The germline gives CDR1 SGHTA, CDR2 FQGNSA. This CDR3 contains 15 residues. The junction had 5 bases not matched to a gene; V was cut back by 4 bases and J by 5 bases. The DNA of the CDR3 is TGTGCCAGCAGCTCGGGACAGGGGGCTGTGGAGACCCAGTACTTC. Protein product: CASSSGQGAVETQYF.

The chain recombines TRBV2 with TRBJ2-1, with a weak D call TRBD2 (6 bases). The CDR3 spans 14 residues. The V end was cut by 4 bases, the J end by 7 bases, with 14 bases between. Germline V gene sequence: CDR1 SNHLY, CDR2 FYNNEI. The CDR3 DNA reads as TGTGCCAGCAGTGGAGCCGGGAGTCAAAATGAGCAGTTCTTC. This translates into CASSGAGSQNEQFF.

This chain uses TRBV2 with TRBJ1-4, with 10 bases aligning to TRBD1. Germline assignment: CDR1 SNHLY and CDR2 FYNNEI. J gave up 7 bases and V 7 bases, and 6 bases lay outside the gene matches. The CDR3 runs to 14 residues. DNA of the CDR3: TGTGCCAGCACCTCCGGGACAGGGGCTGAAAAACTGTTTTTT. Encoded protein: CASTSGTGAEKLFF.

V usage is TRBV27 and J usage is TRBJ1-5; D unresolved. V lost 0 bases to trimming and J lost 5 bases, with 5 bases between them. CDR3 length equals 13 residues. Germline V gene sequence: CDR1 MNHEY, CDR2 SMNVEV (reference sequence). The chain's CDR3 is CASSLSMYQPQHF. The CDR3 DNA follows: TGTGCCAGCAGTTTATCGATGTATCAGCCCCAGCATTTT.

The chain recombines TRBV19 with TRBJ2-7; a weak D match, TRBD1 (5 bases). This CDR3 is built from 14 residues. V was clipped by 3 bases and J by 2 bases, with 11 bases between them. Per the germline V gene, CDR1 is LNHDA and CDR2 is SQIVND (reference sequence). CDR3 sequence (DNA): TGTGCCAGTAGTATGCAGGGCCCAGCCTACGAGCAGTACTTC. Translated, it gives CASSMQGPAYEQYF.